The entry below gives a single T cell receptor (beta chain) sequence along with its context. Its antigen is not known. Negative isolation was applied to CD8+ and CD4+ T cells, and FACS enrichment was applied to TEMRA cells. This specimen comes from a study of CD8 T cells in Susac syndrome. Points from the study as a whole: The study acknowledged a relatively small number of individuals in its TCR sequencing and HLA analysis.

This CDR3 has 12 residues. CDR1 is SQVTM and CDR2 is ANQGSEA in the germline V gene. V lost 7 bases to trimming and J lost 9 bases, with 16 bases between them. RNA was extracted with the RNeasy kit, and a quantity of 0.5 to 1 ug was reverse transcribed using random hexamers. Using its own MiXCR run on the immunoSEQ multiplex PCR reads, TCRdb lists one record per CDR3 protein. The sample contains fewer than 150,000 distinct CDR3 sequences, 90% to 95% of which appear only once. This receptor was taken from a human donor with multiple sclerosis. The genes are TRBV29-1 and TRBJ2-1; a weak D match, TRBD2 (7 bases). The source material was CD8+ T cells from PBMCs. The CDR3 coding sequence is TGCAGCGGGTGGGGGGGCGAGTCTGAGCAGTTCTTC. Translating it yields CSGWGGESEQFF.